The sequence of this T cell receptor (beta chain) was determined in a study of blood T cell repertoires in COVID-19. Study context: The cDNA or gDNA used as material had been derived from T cells, B-cell-depleted T cells, or PBMCs.

CDR3 length equals 15 residues. Germline loops: CDR1 SEHNR, CDR2 FQNEAQ (reference sequence). The V end lost 3 bases, the J end lost 5 bases, and 14 bases lay between the germline ends. Seattle participants joined during active infection and were tracked over time. Generated by immunoSEQ multiplex PCR, the TCRdb table keeps only in-frame clones and is missing some. Among approximately 270,000 clones listed, around 81% were seen once. This clone showed up just once. Source material: peripheral blood. The sequence was obtained from a person between 65 and 79 years old with COVID-19, enrolled during active disease. V gene TRBV7-9 combines with J gene TRBJ2-1; D is uncertain. This chain's CDR3 is CASSFWVLEDNEQFF. For the CDR3, the DNA is TGTGCCAGCAGCTTCTGGGTCCTAGAGGACAATGAGCAGTTCTTC.